This TCR beta chain is drawn from a study of human T cells and chemical hapten exposure. Study-wide results and limits: DPC sensitization produced no change in TCRs with frequency above 1 in 1000.

Unfractionated whole blood yielded the extracted total RNA. About this clonotype: What it binds is not known.

In the library, unique molecular identifiers were attached to individual cDNA molecules. TCRdb reprocessed the 5' RACE reads with MiXCR, giving one entry per CDR3 protein. This table holds over 95,000 distinct CDR3 sequences, roughly a fifth found once. CDR1 is SNHLY, CDR2 FYNNEI, per germline. This CDR3 contains 15 residues. V was pared by 10 bases and J by 0 bases, with 17 bases between. The rearrangement uses TRBV2 and TRBJ2-3; no clear D gene. This TCR came from a human donor in good health. Here the CDR3 DNA reads TGTGCCACCCTGGAAACTTTATCTAGCACAGATACGCAGTATTTT. Translating it yields CATLETLSSTDTQYF.